This is a list of T cell receptor beta chains from one sample in a study of blood T cell repertoires in COVID-19. The data were produced by immunoSEQ multiplex PCR, yet TCRdb's version contains in-frame clones alone and is incomplete. There are 9,000 to 13,000 clones in the sample; approximately 88% occur only once, and roughly 11% lies in the top ten. Sequencing was done on a sample of peripheral blood. These receptors all come from a human donor in a cohort sampled during active COVID-19. The CDR3 runs from the conserved cysteine through the conserved F or W. D genes are given only for firm matches. For some rows the clone size is stated as once, few or many, or as a class when expanded; others skip it.

j_call v_call clone_size d_call cdr3_aa cdr3_nt
TRBJ2-5 TRBV29-1 NA TRBD2 CSVEDRAGIAQETQYF TGCAGCGTTGAAGATCGAGCGGGGATAGCTCAAGAGACTCAGTACTTC
TRBJ2-3 TRBV5-1 NA TRBD2 CASSRGSGGSYTDTQYF TGCGCCAGCAGTAGGGGTAGCGGGGGATCTTACACAGATACGCAGTATTTT
TRBJ1-2 TRBV10-2 NA NA CASSPGRTNYGYTF TGCGCCAGCAGTCCAGGGAGGACTAACTATGGCTACACCTTC
TRBJ1-5 TRBV30 few TRBD1 CAWSVLTGDQPQHF TGTGCCTGGAGTGTACTGACAGGGGATCAGCCCCAGCATTTT
TRBJ2-2 TRBV5-1 NA NA CASSLAGGQGGTGELFF TGCGCCAGCAGCTTGGCCGGAGGGCAGGGGGGCACCGGGGAGCTGTTTTTT
TRBJ2-6 TRBV9 NA NA CASSVGGRGSLSVLTF TGTGCCAGCAGCGTAGGAGGCAGGGGCTCCTTGAGCGTCCTGACTTTC
TRBJ1-1 TRBV6-5 NA NA CASSPGWVEAEAFF TGTGCCAGCAGCCCAGGGTGGGTCGAGGCTGAAGCTTTCTTT
TRBJ1-2 TRBV5-6 few NA CASSFPGQGASYGYTF TGTGCCAGCAGCTTCCCCGGACAAGGGGCAAGCTATGGCTACACCTTC
TRBJ1-3 TRBV9 NA NA CASSVATRGSGNTIYF TGTGCCAGCAGCGTAGCTACTCGAGGTTCTGGAAACACCATATATTTT
TRBJ2-1 TRBV28 NA TRBD1 CASSSPGTGSYNEQFF TGTGCCAGCAGTTCTCCCGGGACAGGGTCCTACAATGAGCAGTTCTTC
TRBJ2-5 TRBV6-5 NA NA CASSRRGLGQETQYF TGTGCCAGCAGTAGACGGGGACTGGGGCAAGAGACCCAGTACTTC
TRBJ1-5 TRBV27 NA TRBD1 CASSPHHRGWQPQHF TGTGCCAGCAGTCCCCATCACAGGGGTTGGCAGCCCCAGCATTTT
TRBJ2-1 TRBV19 NA TRBD2 CASMRTSGGAGNEQFF TGTGCCAGTATGCGGACTAGCGGGGGGGCCGGCAATGAGCAGTTCTTC
TRBJ2-5 TRBV7-7 NA TRBD2 CASSLRLAGGQETQYF TGTGCCAGCAGCTTAAGACTAGCGGGGGGTCAAGAGACCCAGTACTTC
TRBJ2-1 TRBV2 NA TRBD1 CASRGTVSYNEQFF TGTGCCAGCAGGGGGACAGTCTCCTACAATGAGCAGTTCTTC
TRBJ1-5 TRBV27 NA NA CASSSTVEGQPQHF TGTGCCAGCAGTTCCACGGTTGAGGGTCAGCCCCAGCATTTT
TRBJ1-2 TRBV29-1 NA NA CSVGEGYGYTF TGCAGCGTGGGGGAGGGCTATGGCTACACCTTC
TRBJ2-1 TRBV6-2/TRBV6-3 NA NA CASSRGSYNEQFF TGTGCCAGCAGCAGGGGATCCTACAATGAGCAGTTCTTC
TRBJ2-7 TRBV28 NA TRBD2 CASSPILAGGDEQYF TGTGCCAGCAGTCCAATCCTAGCGGGGGGCGACGAGCAGTACTTC
TRBJ2-7 TRBV7-6 NA TRBD1 CASSLGGTGFYEQYF TGTGCCAGCAGCTTAGGAGGGACAGGGTTTTACGAGCAGTACTTC
TRBJ1-3 TRBV10-3 NA TRBD1 CAMGTGSSGNTIYF TGTGCCATGGGGACAGGGAGCTCTGGAAACACCATATATTTT
TRBJ1-6 TRBV28 NA NA CASSSVFNSPLHF TGTGCCAGCAGTTCAGTTTTCAATTCACCCCTCCACTTT
TRBJ2-1 TRBV6-5 NA TRBD2 CASQGGGGSYNEQFF TGTGCCAGCCAGGGCGGGGGTGGATCCTACAATGAGCAGTTCTTC
TRBJ1-2 TRBV10-2 NA NA CASSLDSRNYGYTF TGCGCCAGCAGTCTTGACAGCAGAAACTATGGCTACACCTTC
TRBJ2-5 TRBV2 NA NA CASSGQSTQYF TGTGCCAGCAGTGGGCAGTCAACCCAGTACTTC
TRBJ1-5 TRBV19 NA NA CASSSQGRANNQPQHF TGTGCCAGTAGTTCCCAGGGGCGGGCTAACAATCAGCCCCAGCATTTT
TRBJ2-3 TRBV7-9 once NA CAGALVEHTQYF TGTGCCGGGGCCCTTGTTGAACATACGCAGTATTTT
TRBJ2-2 TRBV24-1 NA TRBD1 CATSDYRGPGELFF TGTGCCACCAGTGATTACAGGGGGCCCGGGGAGCTGTTTTTT
TRBJ2-4 TRBV21-1 NA NA CASSKRIGGPVQRTGEGNIQYF TGTGCCAGCAGCAAAAGGATCGGGGGCCCCGTACAAAGGACAGGGGAAGGAAACATTCAGTACTTC
TRBJ2-6 TRBV18 NA TRBD1 CASSPYPGQGVSGANVLTF TGTGCCAGCTCCCCTTATCCTGGACAGGGTGTATCGGGGGCCAACGTCCTGACTTTC
TRBJ1-2 TRBV11-2 few TRBD1 CASIPDRAANYGYTF TGTGCCAGCATCCCCGACAGGGCCGCTAACTATGGCTACACCTTC
TRBJ1-4 TRBV10-2 NA TRBD1 CASSENRGSVEKLFF TGCGCCAGCAGTGAAAACAGGGGAAGCGTTGAAAAACTGTTTTTT
TRBJ2-1 TRBV10-2 NA TRBD1 CASSPRTGLSYNEQFF TGCGCCAGCAGTCCTAGGACAGGGCTTTCCTACAATGAGCAGTTCTTC
TRBJ2-6 TRBV4-2 NA NA CASSQSNLRGANVLTF TGTGCCAGCAGCCAATCGAACCTACGGGGGGCCAACGTCCTGACTTTC
TRBJ2-1 TRBV28 NA NA CASSLRGGLGNEQFF TGTGCCAGCAGTTTGAGGGGGGGGCTAGGGAATGAGCAGTTCTTC